This T cell receptor (beta chain) emerged from a study of blood T cell repertoires in COVID-19. The wider study: PBMCs, B-cell-depleted T cells, or T cells provided the cDNA or gDNA that made up the material.

The V and J ends lost 0 bases and 0 bases respectively, with 7 bases between them. CDR3 length equals 15 residues. CDR1 is SGHRS and CDR2 is YFSETQ in the germline V gene. In the study's own analysis: Amplification of reference gene primers provided the estimated nucleated cell counts. The protocol was immunoSEQ multiplex PCR, while the TCRdb copy is restricted to in-frame clones and leaves out a portion. The V and J calls and the clone size are those of that table, but D and trimming were determined from the DNA. Seen here are 250,000 to 350,000 clones, roughly 90% observed once, and the top ten hold 2.5% to 3%. In this sample, this clone turned up once. In the same sample, other DNA sequences code for this CDR3.

The sequence was collected from a woman aged 30 to 39 with COVID-19, enrolled during active disease. Sequenced material: peripheral blood. The chain uses TRBV5-1 and TRBJ1-3; a possible D gene is TRBD1 (6 bases). CDR3: CASSLGGGSGNTIYF. The CDR3 DNA follows: TGCGCCAGCAGCTTGGGAGGGGGCTCTGGAAACACCATATATTTT.